The T cell receptor beta chain under discussion was sequenced for a study of T cells in Graves' hyperthyroidism and ophthalmopathy. Trimming cost V 3 bases and J 6 bases; bases outside gene matches: 2. The CDR3 sequence is 15 residues long. Germline V gene lookup returns CDR1 SGHRS and CDR2 YFSETQ. This clonotype was found many times. Ophthalmopathy patients had moderate-to-severe active disease, CAS ≥3, NOSPECS ≥4, and disease duration under 3 months. Clinical symptoms, serum thyroxine and TRAb, thyroid ultrasound and orbital computed tomography were used for the diagnoses. From RNA transcripts, TCR beta CDR3 regions were amplified. First-round RT-PCR targeting the TCR CDR3 was performed with the HTBI primer set. TCRdb ran MiXCR on the multiplex PCR reads and lists one entry per CDR3 protein. The repertoire consists of about 640,000 distinct CDR3 sequences, with about 20% occurring once and the leading ten covering 34%.

The clonotype comes from a man aged 25-45 years with Graves' ophthalmopathy. This chain uses TRBV5-1 with TRBJ2-1, with 14 bases fitting TRBD2. What was sequenced was blood. CDR3 coding DNA: TGCGCCAGCAGCTCGACTAGCGGGAGGGGCAATGAGCAGTTCTTC. It is translated as CASSSTSGRGNEQFF. The whole variable domain, filled in from reference TRBV5-1 and TRBJ2-1, reads KAGVTQTPRYLIKTRGQQVTLSCSPISGHRSVSWYQQTPGQGLQFLFEYFSETQRNKGNFPGRFSGRQFSNSRSEMNVSTLELGDSALYLCASSSTSGRGNEQFFGPGTRLTVL.